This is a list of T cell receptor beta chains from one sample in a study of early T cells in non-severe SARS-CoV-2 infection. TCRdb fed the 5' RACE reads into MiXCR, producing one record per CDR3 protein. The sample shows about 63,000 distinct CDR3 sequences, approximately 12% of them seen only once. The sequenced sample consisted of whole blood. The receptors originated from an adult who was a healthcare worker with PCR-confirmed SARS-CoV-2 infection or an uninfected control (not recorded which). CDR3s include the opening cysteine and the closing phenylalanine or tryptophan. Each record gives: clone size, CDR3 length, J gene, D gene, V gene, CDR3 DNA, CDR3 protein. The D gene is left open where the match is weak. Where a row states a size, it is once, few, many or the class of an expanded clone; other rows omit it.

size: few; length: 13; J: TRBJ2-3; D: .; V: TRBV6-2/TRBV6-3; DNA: TGTGCCAGCAGTTTTTCTACCACAGATACGCAGTATTTT; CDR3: CASSFSTTDTQYF
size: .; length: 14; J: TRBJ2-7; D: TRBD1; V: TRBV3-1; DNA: TGTGCCAGCAGCCAAGATAGGACAGGGTGGGAGCAGTACTTC; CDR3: CASSQDRTGWEQYF
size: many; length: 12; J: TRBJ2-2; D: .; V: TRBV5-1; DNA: TGCGCCAGCCTCCAGTACACCGGGGAGCTGTTTTTT; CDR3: CASLQYTGELFF
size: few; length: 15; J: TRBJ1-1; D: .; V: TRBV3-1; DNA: TGTGCCAGCAGCCAAGTGCTCCCGGGGGACACTGAAGCTTTCTTT; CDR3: CASSQVLPGDTEAFF
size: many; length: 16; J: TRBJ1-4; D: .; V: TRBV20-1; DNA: TGCAGTGCTAGAGATCCACAGGCGCCAACTAATGAAAAACTGTTTTTT; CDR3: CSARDPQAPTNEKLFF
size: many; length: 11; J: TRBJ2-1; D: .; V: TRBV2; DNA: TGTGCCAGCACTAGCGTCAATGAGCAGTTCTTC; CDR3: CASTSVNEQFF
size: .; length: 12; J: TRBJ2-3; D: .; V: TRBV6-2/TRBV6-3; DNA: TGTGCCAGCAGTTGGAGCCCAGATACGCAGTATTTT; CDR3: CASSWSPDTQYF
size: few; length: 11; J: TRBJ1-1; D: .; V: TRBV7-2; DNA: TGTGCCAGCAGCACGTGGGCTGAAGCTTTCTTT; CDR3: CASSTWAEAFF
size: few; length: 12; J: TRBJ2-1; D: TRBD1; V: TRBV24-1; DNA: TGTGCCACCAGGGGACAGAACAATGAGCAGTTCTTC; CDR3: CATRGQNNEQFF
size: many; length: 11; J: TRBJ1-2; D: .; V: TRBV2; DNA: TGTGCCAGCACCCTTAGGAGTGGCTACACCTTC; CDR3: CASTLRSGYTF
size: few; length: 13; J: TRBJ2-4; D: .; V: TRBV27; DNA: TGTGCCAGCAGCCCCGGCGTCAAAAACATTCAGTACTTC; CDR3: CASSPGVKNIQYF
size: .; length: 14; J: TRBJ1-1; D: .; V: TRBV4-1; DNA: TGCGCCAGCAGAACCTCGCGCAGGGCAACTGAAGCTTTCTTT; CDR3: CASRTSRRATEAFF
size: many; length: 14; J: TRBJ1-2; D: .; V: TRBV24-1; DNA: TGTGCCACCAGTGATCCAGGGGTCAACTTTGGCTACACCTTC; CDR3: CATSDPGVNFGYTF
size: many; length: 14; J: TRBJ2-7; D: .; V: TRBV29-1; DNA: TGCAGCGTTGAGGGCGGGGCAGGCGAATACGAGCAGTACTTC; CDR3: CSVEGGAGEYEQYF
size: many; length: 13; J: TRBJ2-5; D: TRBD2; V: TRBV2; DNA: TGTGCCAGCCGGCCGGGACTACAAGAGACCCAGTACTTC; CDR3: CASRPGLQETQYF
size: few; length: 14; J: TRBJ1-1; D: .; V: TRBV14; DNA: TGTGCCAGCAGCCAAGATCCCCCCCCCACTGAAGCTTTCTTT; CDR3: CASSQDPPPTEAFF
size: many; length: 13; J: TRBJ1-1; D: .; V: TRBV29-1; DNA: TGCAGCGTGCCCTTCGGCAGGGCCACTGAAGCTTTCTTT; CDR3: CSVPFGRATEAFF
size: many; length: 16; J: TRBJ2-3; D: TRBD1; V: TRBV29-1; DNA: TGCAGCGTCCAGGGGGCCCAGGAGACTAGCACAGATACGCAGTATTTT; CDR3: CSVQGAQETSTDTQYF
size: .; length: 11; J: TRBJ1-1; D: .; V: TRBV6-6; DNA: TGTGCCAGCAGTTACAAGGGGAGGGCTTTCTTT; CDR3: CASSYKGRAFF
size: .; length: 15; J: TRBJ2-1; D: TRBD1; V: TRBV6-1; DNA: TGTGCCAGCAGCGAACAGGGGTACGGCTACAATGAGCAGTTCTTC; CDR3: CASSEQGYGYNEQFF
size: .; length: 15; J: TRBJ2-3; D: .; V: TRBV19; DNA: TGTGCCAGTAGTGCAGGGATGAAGGTCACAGATACGCAGTATTTT; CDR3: CASSAGMKVTDTQYF
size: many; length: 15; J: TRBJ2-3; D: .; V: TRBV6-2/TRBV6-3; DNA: TGTGCCAGCAGTTACAGGACAGTCCGGGCAGATACGCAGTATTTT; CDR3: CASSYRTVRADTQYF
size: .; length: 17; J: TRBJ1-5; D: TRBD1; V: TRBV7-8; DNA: TGTGCCAGCAGCTTATCTAAACCGGGACAGCTAAATCAGCCCCAGCATTTT; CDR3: CASSLSKPGQLNQPQHF
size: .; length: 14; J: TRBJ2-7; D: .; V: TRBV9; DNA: TGTGCCAGCAGCCCACAGGACCATCCCTACGAGCAGTACTTC; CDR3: CASSPQDHPYEQYF
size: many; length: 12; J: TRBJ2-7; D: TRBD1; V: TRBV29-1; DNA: TGCAGCGTTAGGGACAGCTCCTACGAGCAGTACTTC; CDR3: CSVRDSSYEQYF
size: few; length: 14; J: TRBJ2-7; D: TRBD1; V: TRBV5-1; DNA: TGCGCCAGCAGCAGCTGGGACAGCGCCTACGAGCAGTACTTC; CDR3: CASSSWDSAYEQYF
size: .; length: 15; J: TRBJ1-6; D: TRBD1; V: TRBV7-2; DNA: TGTGCCAGCAGCTCAGACAGGGGGCGAGTTTCACCCCTCCACTTT; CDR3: CASSSDRGRVSPLHF
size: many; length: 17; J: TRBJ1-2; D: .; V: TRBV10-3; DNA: TGTGCCATCAGTGAACCGACATGGACCGCCAGGGACTATGGCTACACCTTC; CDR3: CAISEPTWTARDYGYTF
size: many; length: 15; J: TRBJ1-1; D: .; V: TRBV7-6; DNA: TGTGCCAGCAGCGGGCCGACCGGTATGAACACTGAAGCTTTCTTT; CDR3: CASSGPTGMNTEAFF
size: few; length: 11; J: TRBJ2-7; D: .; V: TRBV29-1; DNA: TGCAGCGTTGAAGATCAAGTAGGGGCAGAGTTC; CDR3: CSVEDQVGAEF
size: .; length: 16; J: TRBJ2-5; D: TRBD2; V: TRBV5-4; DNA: TGTGCCAGCAGCCCCCCCTCAGCGGGGGGGGAAGAGACCCAGTACTTC; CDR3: CASSPPSAGGEETQYF
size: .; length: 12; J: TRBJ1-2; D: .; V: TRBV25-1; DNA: TGTGCCAGCACCGACAGTTTCTATGGCTACACCTTC; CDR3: CASTDSFYGYTF
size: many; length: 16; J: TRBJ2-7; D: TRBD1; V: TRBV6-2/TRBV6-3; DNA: TGTGCCAGCAGTCGCATTGCCGGGACAGAGAGCTACGAGCAGTACTTC; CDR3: CASSRIAGTESYEQYF
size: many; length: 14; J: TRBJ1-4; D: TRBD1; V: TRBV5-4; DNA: TGTGCCAGCAGCGACGACAGGGGATATGAAAAACTGTTTTTT; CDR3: CASSDDRGYEKLFF
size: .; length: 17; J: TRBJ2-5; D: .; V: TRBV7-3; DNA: TGTGCCAGCAGCTTAGGTGGGCCAGGGGTCCGCCAAGAGACCCAGTACTTC; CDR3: CASSLGGPGVRQETQYF
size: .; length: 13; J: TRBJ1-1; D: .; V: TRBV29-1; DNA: TGCAGCGTTGCCTACGGCCAAGGGACTGAAGCTTTCTTT; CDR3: CSVAYGQGTEAFF
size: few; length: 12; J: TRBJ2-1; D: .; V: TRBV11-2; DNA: TGTGCCAGCAGCAGAATCTACAATGAGCAGTTCTTC; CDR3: CASSRIYNEQFF
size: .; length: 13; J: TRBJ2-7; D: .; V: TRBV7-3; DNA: TGTGCCAGCAGCCCTTTCGGTGGATCCGAGCAGTACTTC; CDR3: CASSPFGGSEQYF
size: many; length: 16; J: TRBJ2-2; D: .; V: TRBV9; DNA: TGTGCCAGCATGCCCGGTGGAAGGAGCGGCACCGGGGAGCTGTTTTTT; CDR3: CASMPGGRSGTGELFF
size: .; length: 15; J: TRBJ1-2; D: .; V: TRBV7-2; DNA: TGTGCCAGCAGCCCCAGAGTTGGGGCTAGCTATGGCTACACCTTC; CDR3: CASSPRVGASYGYTF